This T cell receptor beta chain was recorded in a study of monozygotic twins with inflammatory bowel disease. Each donor had roughly 2.7 ml of blood drawn. Total RNA was isolated from whole blood without T cell sorting. Researchers put TCRalpha and TCRbeta cDNA through two nested PCRs lasting around 15 and 10 cycles. After re-calling the 5' RACE reads, TCRdb lists one entry per CDR3 protein, DNA absent. The sample features approximately 400,000 distinct CDR3 sequences, with under 3% in its top ten. The study's findings and limits: It was observed that concordant and discordant twins did not differ in repertoire similarity, possibly given limited power.

CDR1 and CDR2 (germline): SGHAT, FQNNGV. This CDR3 has 16 amino acids. Regarding this clonotype: Its matching antigen is unknown.

This chain joins TRBV11-2 and TRBJ1-3. Sequencing input: blood. This TCR derives from a human donor with ulcerative colitis or Crohn's disease, or a healthy co-twin of an affected twin (not recorded which). CDR3 sequence reads: CASSLGRRQSGNTIYF.